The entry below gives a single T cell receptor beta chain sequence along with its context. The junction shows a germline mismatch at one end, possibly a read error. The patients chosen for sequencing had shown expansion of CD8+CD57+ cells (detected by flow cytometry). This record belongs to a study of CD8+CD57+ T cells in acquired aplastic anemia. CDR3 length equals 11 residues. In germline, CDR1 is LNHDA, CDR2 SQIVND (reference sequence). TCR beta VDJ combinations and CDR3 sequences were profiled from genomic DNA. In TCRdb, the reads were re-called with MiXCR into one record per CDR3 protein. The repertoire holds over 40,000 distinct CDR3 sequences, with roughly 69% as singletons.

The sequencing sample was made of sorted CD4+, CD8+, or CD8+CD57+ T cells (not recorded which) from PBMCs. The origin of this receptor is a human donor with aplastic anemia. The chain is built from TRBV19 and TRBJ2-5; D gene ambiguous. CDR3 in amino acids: CASSSGAPDHF. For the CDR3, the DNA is TGTGCCAGTAGTTCGGGCGCCCCAGATCACTTC.